This record concerns one TCR beta chain sequence. It lacks a known antigen. No base qualities exist here, and no much larger clone lies one base off it. The entry originates in a study of PD-1 blockade in classical Hodgkin lymphoma (dated by TCRdb to 2020 to 2021). For context, the study as a whole: Nivolumab dosing was 3 mg/kg intravenously every 2 weeks, continuing until either disease progression or unacceptable toxicity. A peripheral blood immune signature of response to PD-1 blockade in classical Hodgkin lymphoma was defined using TCR beta sequencing and CyTOF. The research as a whole found: CD4+ but not CD8+ TCR diversity rose significantly by C4D1 (p=0.0027 vs p=0.16), most apparent in complete responders (p=0.02). Baseline diversity similar to that of newly diagnosed patients was observed in trial patients achieving complete response, whereas significantly lower diversity was observed in partial responders and progressors. Baseline TCR diversity was reported to be lower in newly diagnosed patients than in healthy donors, and even lower in relapsed/refractory patients. Patients starting nivolumab less than 1 year after ASCT had lower diversity and were excluded from later analyses to avoid confounding by immune reconstitution. The study was limited to a single clinical trial cohort, and causes of repertoire differences, possibly disease activity or prior therapy, remained undefined.

The sample's time point label, decoded: cycle 2 day 1 (C2D1) of nivolumab. Every trial patient had relapsed after autologous stem cell transplantation, and cohorts A, B and C differed in prior brentuximab vedotin exposure. The trial cohort was composed of approximately 60 patients with relapsed/refractory classical Hodgkin lymphoma, for whom complete response, partial response or progressive disease was recorded as best overall response. In the multi-cohort phase II CheckMate 205 trial, trial patients received single-agent nivolumab. An independent review committee assessed best overall response by applying the 2007 International Working Group response criteria. Trial PBMCs were obtained immediately prior to nivolumab initiation (C1D1) and on therapy at cycle 2 day 1 and cycle 4 day 1. Peripheral blood was collected in 8 mL Vacutainer Cell Preparation Tubes, from which PBMCs were isolated by centrifugation and then cryopreserved.

Genomic DNA was isolated using the Qiagen DNeasy kit from unsorted PBMCs as well as from negatively selected CD4+ and CD8+ fractions. Using primers that anneal to V and J segments, immunoSEQ multiplex PCR amplified the TCR beta CDR3 regions. A synthetic immune receptor repertoire was used to minimize amplification bias, and any remaining bias was removed computationally after sequencing. Regarding the original processing steps: Repertoire diversity was quantified as the Shannon entropy index using custom Python scripts. Unsorted, CD4+ and CD8+ repertoires were examined separately, except in combined analyses, for which CD4+ and CD8+ sequences were merged in silico. A clone counted as expanded when the clone's frequency after treatment rose at least 2-fold relative to C1D1, and clones undetected at baseline were given a pseudocount of 0.5. Singleton clones were defined as clones with 0 or 1 copy at C1D1, and non-singleton clones were defined as clones with 2 or more copies. By matching protein sequences in sorted samples from the same patient, clones expanded in unsorted samples were annotated as CD4+, CD8+ or unknown. Wilcoxon tests on paired samples were used to test diversity changes from C1D1 to C4D1. The table comes from immuneACCESS by way of TCRdb, which keeps in-frame sequences with V and J called. Part of the clones is missing from these tables; in studies checked, under half for an unresolved V gene and the rest for unknown reasons. V, J and clone size are those of that table, while D and trimming were read from the DNA. For this sample there are approximately 26,000 clones; 60% to 85% appear just once. The ten largest make up approximately 8% of the sample.

The sample was peripheral blood mononuclear cells (PBMCs), taken before the second cycle of nivolumab. The receptor's source is a human donor with classical Hodgkin lymphoma.

The CDR3 here reads CASGTGANTEAFF. The base sequence is TGTGCCAGCGGAACGGGGGCCAACACTGAAGCTTTCTTT. The chain joins TRBV7-2 to TRBJ1-1, and TRBD1 may be the D gene, going by 6 matching bases. From its cysteine to its phenylalanine, the CDR3 spans 13 amino acids. Left in the record is the CDR3 DNA by itself, 39 bases read in frame from the first base. CDR1 and CDR2, looked up from the germline V gene, are SGHTA and FQGNSA. V loses 8 bases of germline sequence and J loses 2 bases, and the interval between the two ends is 12 bases.